Listed here is a single T cell receptor (beta chain). Looked up from germline, CDR1 is SGHTS and CDR2 is YDEGEE. The CDR3 consists of 14 residues. V was clipped by 1 base and J by 6 bases, with 13 bases between them. The data originate from a study of shared clonotypes between healthy human individuals. Using immunoSEQ multiplex PCR, the repertoire was profiled, and TCRdb retains in-frame clones only, with some absent. In the table there are fewer than 850,000 clones, 90% of which are singletons. Sequencing was done on a sample of memory CD8+ T cells from PBMCs. This sample's subset: CD45RO+ cells pooled with CCR7-negative TemRA cells. This chain uses TRBV5-8 with TRBJ1-2; tentative D call: TRBD1 (5 bases). The source of this sequence is a man aged 18 to 35 in good health. Some clones in this sample may be carry-over from other donors' samples. This chain's CDR3 is CASSLRGVVHGYTF. For the CDR3, the DNA is TGTGCCAGCAGCTTGAGAGGGGTGGTACATGGCTACACCTTC.